In this sample, the clone carrying this T cell receptor delta chain is hyperexpanded. Trimming removed 0 bases from V and 0 bases from J, with 13 bases in between. The CDR3 spans 16 residues. Germline CDR1 GEAIGNYY, CDR2 EKD. The data originate from a study of gamma-delta T cells after stem cell transplantation. TCRdb re-called the RT-PCR reads with CATT. This sample has 85 to 120 delta-chain clones, with about 40% found just once. Material: gamma-delta T cells. The chain combines TRDV2 with TRDJ1; no clear D. This receptor was identified in a human donor. It is not recorded whose cells these are; they may come from a transplant donor. This table probably holds off-target reads from a library built for another chain. CDR3 bases: TGTGCCTGTGACACCCTAGCTGCGTCGGACACCGATAAACTCATCTTT. Encoded protein: CACDTLAASDTDKLIF.